Sequencing of this TCR beta chain was carried out in a study of human T cells and chemical hapten exposure. Overall study context: DPC at 0.01% went onto the upper back in patch tests, read at 6 days. Whole-study findings and limits: Expanded TCRs showed more large CDR3 clusters than pre-sensitization or healthy control sets.

From the RACE reads, TCRdb called clonotypes with MiXCR, one entry per CDR3 protein. Of 85,000 to 100,000 distinct CDR3 sequences in the sample, about 10% are singletons; the top ten hold about 3%. Germline V gives CDR1 LNHDA, CDR2 SQIVND (reference sequence). This CDR3 has 16 residues. Trimming took 6 bases from V and 2 from J; bases not matched to a gene: 10. This clonotype was seen a handful of times. Its matching antigen is unknown. Stated time point: pre-sensitization, week 0. Treatment described: therapeutic diphenylcyclopropenone sensitization with weekly scalp DPC. The sequence was collected from a woman in her sixties or seventies with alopecia areata. Some clones in this sample may be carry-over from other donors' samples. The chain uses TRBV19 and TRBJ1-5, with 7 bases identical to TRBD1. The sample in question was whole blood, obtained in connection with sensitization to the hapten diphenylcyclopropenone (DPC). This chain's CDR3 is CASSMMGGTGNQPQHF. CDR3 coding DNA: TGTGCCAGTAGCATGATGGGCGGGACAGGCAATCAGCCCCAGCATTTT. Filled out from reference TRBV19 and TRBJ1-5, the complete variable domain reads DGGITQSPKYLFRKEGQNVTLSCEQNLNHDAMYWYRQDPGQGLRLIYYSQIVNDFQKGDIAEGYSVSREKKESFPLTVTSAQKNPTAFYLCASSMMGGTGNQPQHFGDGTRLSIL.